Given below is one T cell receptor (beta chain) in context. Libraries were prepared by immunoSEQ multiplex PCR; TCRdb keeps only in-frame clonotypes and omits some of them. The sample carries about 64,000 clones, 80% to 85% recorded once. The data derive from a study of OX40 agonist ivuxolimab in advanced cancers. The receptor was derived from an adult with an advanced solid tumor such as melanoma, head and neck, liver or kidney cancer. The specimen comprised CD4+ or CD8+ T cells sorted from blood, sampled in a trial of the OX40 agonist ivuxolimab.

The DNA for the CDR3 is TGTGCCATCCGTGCTGGACTAGCCGACACCTACGAGCAGTACTTC. Translation gives CAIRAGLADTYEQYF. This chain links TRBV10-3 with TRBJ2-7, with 8 bases fitting TRBD2. Germline trimming cut 8 bases from V and 2 bases from J; bases unmatched to any gene: 11. Germline CDR1 ENHRY, CDR2 SYGVKD. The CDR3 loop spans 15 amino acids.